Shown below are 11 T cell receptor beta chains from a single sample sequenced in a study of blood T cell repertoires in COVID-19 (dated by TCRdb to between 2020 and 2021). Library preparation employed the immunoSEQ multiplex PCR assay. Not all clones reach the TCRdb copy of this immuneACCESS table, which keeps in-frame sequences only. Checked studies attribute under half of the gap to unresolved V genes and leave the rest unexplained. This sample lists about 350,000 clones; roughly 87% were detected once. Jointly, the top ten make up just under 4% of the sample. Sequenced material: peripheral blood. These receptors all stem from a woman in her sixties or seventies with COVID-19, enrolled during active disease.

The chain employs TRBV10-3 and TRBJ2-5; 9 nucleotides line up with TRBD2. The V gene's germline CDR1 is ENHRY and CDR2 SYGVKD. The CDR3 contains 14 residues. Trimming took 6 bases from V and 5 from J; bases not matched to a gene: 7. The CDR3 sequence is CAISAGTSLETQYF. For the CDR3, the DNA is TGTGCCATCAGCGCCGGGACTAGCTTGGAGACCCAGTACTTC.

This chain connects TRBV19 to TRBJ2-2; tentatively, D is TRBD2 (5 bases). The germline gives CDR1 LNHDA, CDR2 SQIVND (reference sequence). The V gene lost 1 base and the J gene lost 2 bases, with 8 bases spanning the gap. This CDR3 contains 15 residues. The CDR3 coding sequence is TGTGCCAGTAGTATAGGTAGCGCAAACACCGGGGAGCTGTTTTTT. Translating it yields CASSIGSANTGELFF. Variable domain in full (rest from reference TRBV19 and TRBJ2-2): DGGITQSPKYLFRKEGQNVTLSCEQNLNHDAMYWYRQDPGQGLRLIYYSQIVNDFQKGDIAEGYSVSREKKESFPLTVTSAQKNPTAFYLCASSIGSANTGELFFGEGSRLTVL.

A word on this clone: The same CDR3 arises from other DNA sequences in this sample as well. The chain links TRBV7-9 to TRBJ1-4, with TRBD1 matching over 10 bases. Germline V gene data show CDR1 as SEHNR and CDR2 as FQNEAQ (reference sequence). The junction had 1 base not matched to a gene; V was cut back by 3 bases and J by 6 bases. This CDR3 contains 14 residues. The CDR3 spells CASSLGQGYEKLFF. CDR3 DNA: TGTGCCAGCAGCTTGGGACAGGGGTATGAAAAACTGTTTTTT.

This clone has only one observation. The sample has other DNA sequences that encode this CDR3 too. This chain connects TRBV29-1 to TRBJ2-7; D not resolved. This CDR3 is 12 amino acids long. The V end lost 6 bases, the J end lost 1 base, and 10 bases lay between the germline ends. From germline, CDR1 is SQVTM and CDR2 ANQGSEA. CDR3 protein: CSVERDSYEQYF. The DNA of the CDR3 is TGCAGCGTCGAGCGAGATTCCTACGAGCAGTACTTC.

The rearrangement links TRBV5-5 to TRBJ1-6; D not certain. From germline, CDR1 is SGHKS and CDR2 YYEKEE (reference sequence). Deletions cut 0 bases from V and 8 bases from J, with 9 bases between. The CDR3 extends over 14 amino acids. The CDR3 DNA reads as TGTGCCAGCAGCTTGGGAATGGGCTATTCACCCCTCCACTTT. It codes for CASSLGMGYSPLHF.

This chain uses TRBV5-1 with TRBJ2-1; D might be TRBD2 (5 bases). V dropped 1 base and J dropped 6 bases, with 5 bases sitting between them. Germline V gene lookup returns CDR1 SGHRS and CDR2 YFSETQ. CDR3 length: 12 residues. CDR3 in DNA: TGCGCCAGCAGCTTGAGCGGCAATGAGCAGTTCTTC. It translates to CASSLSGNEQFF.

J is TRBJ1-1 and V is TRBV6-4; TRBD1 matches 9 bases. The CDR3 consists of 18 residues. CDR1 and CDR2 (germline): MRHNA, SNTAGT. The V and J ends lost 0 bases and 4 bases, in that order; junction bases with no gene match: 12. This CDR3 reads CASSDSRGRDRVVTEAFF. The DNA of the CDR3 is TGTGCCAGCAGTGACTCGAGAGGGCGGGACAGGGTGGTCACTGAAGCTTTCTTT.

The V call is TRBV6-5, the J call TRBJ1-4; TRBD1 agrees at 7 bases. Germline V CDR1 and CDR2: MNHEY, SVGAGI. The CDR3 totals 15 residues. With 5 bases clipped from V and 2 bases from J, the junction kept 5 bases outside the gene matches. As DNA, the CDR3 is TGTGCCAGCAGTCAAACACAGGGGACTAATGAAAAACTGTTTTTT. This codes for CASSQTQGTNEKLFF.

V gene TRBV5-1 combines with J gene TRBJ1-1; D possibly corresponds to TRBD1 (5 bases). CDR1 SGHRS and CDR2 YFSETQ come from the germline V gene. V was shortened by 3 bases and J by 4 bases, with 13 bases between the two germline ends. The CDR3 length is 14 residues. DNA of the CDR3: TGCGCCAGCAGCTGGGCCGGGGGGGTCACTGAAGCTTTCTTT. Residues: CASSWAGGVTEAFF.

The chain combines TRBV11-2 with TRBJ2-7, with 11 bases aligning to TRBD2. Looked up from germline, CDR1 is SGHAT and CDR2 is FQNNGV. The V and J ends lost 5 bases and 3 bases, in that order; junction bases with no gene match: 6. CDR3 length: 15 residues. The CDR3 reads CASSPRLAGHYEQYF. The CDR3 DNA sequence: TGTGCCAGCAGCCCGCGACTAGCGGGGCACTACGAGCAGTACTTC.

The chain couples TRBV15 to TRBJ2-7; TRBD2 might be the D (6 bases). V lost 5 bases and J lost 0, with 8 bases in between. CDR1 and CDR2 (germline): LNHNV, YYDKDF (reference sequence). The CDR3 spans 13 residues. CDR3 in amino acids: CATSRGISYEQYF. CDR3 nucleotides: TGTGCCACCAGCCGCGGGATCTCCTACGAGCAGTACTTC.